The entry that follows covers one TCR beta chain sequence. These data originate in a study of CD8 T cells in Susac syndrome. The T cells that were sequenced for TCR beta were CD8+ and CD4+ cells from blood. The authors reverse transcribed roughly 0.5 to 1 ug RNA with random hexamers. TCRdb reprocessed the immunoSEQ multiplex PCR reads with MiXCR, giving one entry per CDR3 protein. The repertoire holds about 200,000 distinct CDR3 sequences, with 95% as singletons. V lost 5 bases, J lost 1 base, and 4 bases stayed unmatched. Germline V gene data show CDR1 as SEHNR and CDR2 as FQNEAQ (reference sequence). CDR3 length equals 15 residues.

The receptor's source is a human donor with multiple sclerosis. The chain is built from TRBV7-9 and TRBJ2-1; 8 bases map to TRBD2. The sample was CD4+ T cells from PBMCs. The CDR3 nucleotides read TGTGCCAGCAGCCCGGGACTAGGGTCCTACAATGAGCAGTTCTTC. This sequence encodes CASSPGLGSYNEQFF.